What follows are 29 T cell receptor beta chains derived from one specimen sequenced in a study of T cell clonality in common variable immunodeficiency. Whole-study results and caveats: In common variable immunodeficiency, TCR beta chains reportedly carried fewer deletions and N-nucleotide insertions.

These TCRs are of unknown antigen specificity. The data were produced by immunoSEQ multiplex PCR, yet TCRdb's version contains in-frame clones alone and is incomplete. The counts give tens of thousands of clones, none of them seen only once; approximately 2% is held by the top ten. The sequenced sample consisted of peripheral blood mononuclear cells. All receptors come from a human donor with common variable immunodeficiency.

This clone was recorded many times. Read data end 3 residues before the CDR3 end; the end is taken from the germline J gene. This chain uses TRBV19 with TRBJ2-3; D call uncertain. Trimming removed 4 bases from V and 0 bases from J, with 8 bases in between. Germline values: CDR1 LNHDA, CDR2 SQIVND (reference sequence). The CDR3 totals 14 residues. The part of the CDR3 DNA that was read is TGTGCCAGTAGTACCTCTTCTAGCACAGATACG. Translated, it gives CASSTSSSTDT. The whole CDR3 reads CASSTSSSTDTQYF.

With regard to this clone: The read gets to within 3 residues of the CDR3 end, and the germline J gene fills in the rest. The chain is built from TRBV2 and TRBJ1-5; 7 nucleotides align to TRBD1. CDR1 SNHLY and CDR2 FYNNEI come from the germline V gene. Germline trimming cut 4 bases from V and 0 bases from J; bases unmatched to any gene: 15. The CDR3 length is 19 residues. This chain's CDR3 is CASSGRDRPGRNSNQPQHF. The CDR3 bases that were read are TGTGCCAGCAGTGGTAGGGACAGACCTGGTAGGAATAGCAATCAGCCC.

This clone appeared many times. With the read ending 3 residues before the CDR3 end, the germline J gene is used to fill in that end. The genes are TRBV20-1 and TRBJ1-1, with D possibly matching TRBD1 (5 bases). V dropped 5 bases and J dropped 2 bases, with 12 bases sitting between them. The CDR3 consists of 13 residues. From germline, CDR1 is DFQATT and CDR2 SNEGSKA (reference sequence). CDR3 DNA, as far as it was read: TGCAGTGCTCTTACAGGTTCTAACACTGAA. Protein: CSALTGSNTE. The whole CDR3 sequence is CSALTGSNTEAFF.

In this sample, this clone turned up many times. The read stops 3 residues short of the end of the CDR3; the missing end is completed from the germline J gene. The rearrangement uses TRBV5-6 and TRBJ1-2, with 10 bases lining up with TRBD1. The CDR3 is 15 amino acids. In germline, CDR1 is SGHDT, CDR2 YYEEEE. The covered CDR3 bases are TGTGCCAGCAGCTCCCGGGACAGGGGACCGTTAGGC. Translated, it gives CASSSRDRGPLG. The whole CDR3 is CASSSRDRGPLGYTF.

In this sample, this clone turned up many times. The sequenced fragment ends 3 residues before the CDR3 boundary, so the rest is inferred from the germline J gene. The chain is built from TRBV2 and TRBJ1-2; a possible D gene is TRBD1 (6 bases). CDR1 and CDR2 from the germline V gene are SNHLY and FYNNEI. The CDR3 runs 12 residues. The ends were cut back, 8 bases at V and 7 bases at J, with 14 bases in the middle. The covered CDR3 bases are TGTGCCAGCGAGGGGGGGTTGGCTGGC. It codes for CASEGGLAG. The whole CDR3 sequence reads CASEGGLAGYTF.

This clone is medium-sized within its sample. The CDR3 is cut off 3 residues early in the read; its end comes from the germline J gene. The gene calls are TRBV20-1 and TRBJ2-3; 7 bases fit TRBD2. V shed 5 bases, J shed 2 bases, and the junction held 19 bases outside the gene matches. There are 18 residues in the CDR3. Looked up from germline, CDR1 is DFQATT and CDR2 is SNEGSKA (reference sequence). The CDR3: CSALPSAGEPLSTDTQYF. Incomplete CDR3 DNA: TGCAGTGCTCTCCCCTCCGCGGGGGAACCACTCTCCACAGATACG.

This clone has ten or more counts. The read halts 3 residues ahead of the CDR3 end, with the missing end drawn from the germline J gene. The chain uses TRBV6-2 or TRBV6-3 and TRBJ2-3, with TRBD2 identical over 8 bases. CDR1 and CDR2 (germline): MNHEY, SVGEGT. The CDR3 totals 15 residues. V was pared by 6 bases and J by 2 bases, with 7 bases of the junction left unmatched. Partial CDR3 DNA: TGTGCCAGCAGCTCCAGCGGGAGACACACAGATACG. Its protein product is CASSSSGRHTDT. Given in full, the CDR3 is CASSSSGRHTDTQYF.

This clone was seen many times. This CDR3 is CSATTAGGHSPLHF. CDR3 DNA, as far as it was read: TGCAGTGCTACAACAGCAGGGGGCCATTCACCC. J is TRBJ1-6 and V is TRBV20-1; 8 bases are a match to TRBD1. The read ends 3 residues shy of where the CDR3 ends; the end is completed using the germline J gene. CDR1 and CDR2 (germline): DFQATT, SNEGSKA (reference sequence). After removal of 4 bases from V and 8 bases from J, the junction contained 7 bases not matched to a gene. The CDR3 contains 14 residues.

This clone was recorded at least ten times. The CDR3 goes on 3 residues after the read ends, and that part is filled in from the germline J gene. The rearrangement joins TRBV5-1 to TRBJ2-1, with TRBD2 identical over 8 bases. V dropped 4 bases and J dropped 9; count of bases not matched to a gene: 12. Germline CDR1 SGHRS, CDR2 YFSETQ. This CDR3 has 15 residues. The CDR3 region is CASSRGGAAGGEQFF. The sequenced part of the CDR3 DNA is TGCGCCAGCAGCCGCGGGGGCGCCGCGGGGGGTGAG. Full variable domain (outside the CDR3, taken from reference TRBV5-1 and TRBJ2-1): KAGVTQTPRYLIKTRGQQVTLSCSPISGHRSVSWYQQTPGQGLQFLFEYFSETQRNKGNFPGRFSGRQFSNSRSEMNVSTLELGDSALYLCASSRGGAAGGEQFFGPGTRLTVL.

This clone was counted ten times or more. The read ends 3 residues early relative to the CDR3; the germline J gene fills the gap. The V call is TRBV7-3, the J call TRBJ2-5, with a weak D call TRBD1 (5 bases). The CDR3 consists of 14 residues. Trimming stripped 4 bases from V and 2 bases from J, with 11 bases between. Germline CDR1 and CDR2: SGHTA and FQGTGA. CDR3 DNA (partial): TGTGCCAGCAGCTGGAGACAGTTTCAAGAGACC. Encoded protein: CASSWRQFQET. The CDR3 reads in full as CASSWRQFQETQYF.

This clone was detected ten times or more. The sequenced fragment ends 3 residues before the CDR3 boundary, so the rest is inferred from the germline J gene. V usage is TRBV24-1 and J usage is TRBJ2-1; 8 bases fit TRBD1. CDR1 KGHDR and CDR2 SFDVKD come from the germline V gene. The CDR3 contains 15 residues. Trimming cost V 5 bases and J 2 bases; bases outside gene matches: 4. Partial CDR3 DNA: TGTGCCACCAGTGTAGCAGGGGGCGCCTACAATGAG. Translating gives CATSVAGGAYNE. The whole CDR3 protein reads CATSVAGGAYNEQFF.

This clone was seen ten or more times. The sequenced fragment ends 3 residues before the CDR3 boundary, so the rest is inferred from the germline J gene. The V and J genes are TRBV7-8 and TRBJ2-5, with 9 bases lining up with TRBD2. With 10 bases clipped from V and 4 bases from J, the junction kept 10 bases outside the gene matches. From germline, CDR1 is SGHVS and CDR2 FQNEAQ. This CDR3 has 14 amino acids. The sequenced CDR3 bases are TGTGCCATAACACCGGGACTAGCATCAGAGACC. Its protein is CAITPGLASET. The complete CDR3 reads CAITPGLASETQYF.

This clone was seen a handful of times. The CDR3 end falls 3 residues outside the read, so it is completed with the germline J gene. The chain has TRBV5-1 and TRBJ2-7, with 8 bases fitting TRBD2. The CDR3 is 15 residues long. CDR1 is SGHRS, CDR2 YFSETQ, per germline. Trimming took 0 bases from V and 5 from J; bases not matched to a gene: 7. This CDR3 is CASSLGRGGVDEQYF. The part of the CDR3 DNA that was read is TGCGCCAGCAGCTTGGGACGGGGGGGCGTAGACGAG.

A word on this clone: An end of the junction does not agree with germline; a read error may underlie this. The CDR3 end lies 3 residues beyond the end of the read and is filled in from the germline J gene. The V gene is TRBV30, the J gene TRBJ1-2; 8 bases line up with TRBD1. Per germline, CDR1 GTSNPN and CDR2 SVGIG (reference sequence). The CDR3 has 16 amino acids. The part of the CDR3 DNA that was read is TGTGCCTGGACCCCCTCCCCGTACAGGGGGAACTTTGGC. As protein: CAWTPSPYRGNFG. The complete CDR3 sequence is CAWTPSPYRGNFGYTF. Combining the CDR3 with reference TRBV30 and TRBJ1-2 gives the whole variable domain SQTIHQWPATLVQPVGSPLSLECTVEGTSNPNLYWYRQAAGRGLQLLFYSVGIGQISSEVPQNLSASRPQDRQFILSSKKLLLSDSGFYLCAWTPSPYRGNFGYTFGSGTRLTVV.

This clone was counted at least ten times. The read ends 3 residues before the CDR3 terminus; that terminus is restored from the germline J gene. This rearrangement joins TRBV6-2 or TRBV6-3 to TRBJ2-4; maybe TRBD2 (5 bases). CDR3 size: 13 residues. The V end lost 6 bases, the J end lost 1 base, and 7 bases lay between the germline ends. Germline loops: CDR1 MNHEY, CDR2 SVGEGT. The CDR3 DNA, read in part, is TGTGCCAGCAGGTCTAGCGCCAAAAACATT. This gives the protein CASRSSAKNI. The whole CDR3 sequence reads CASRSSAKNIQYF.

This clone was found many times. This CDR3 is CASSIKGGPYEQYF. The CDR3 DNA, read in part, is TGTGCCAGTAGTATAAAAGGGGGTCCCTACGAG. The rearrangement uses TRBV19 and TRBJ2-7; weak D call: TRBD1 (6 bases). The read ends 3 residues early relative to the CDR3; the germline J gene fills the gap. The V end lost 2 bases, the J end lost 2 bases, and 10 bases lay between the germline ends. This CDR3 comprises 14 residues. Germline values: CDR1 LNHDA, CDR2 SQIVND (reference sequence).

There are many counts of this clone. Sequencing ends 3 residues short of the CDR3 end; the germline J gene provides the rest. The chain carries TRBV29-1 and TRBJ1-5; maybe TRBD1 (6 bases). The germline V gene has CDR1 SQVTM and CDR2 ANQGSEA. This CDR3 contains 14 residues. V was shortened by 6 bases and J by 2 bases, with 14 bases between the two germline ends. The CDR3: CSVSVAGGNQPQHF. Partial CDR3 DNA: TGCAGCGTATCCGTGGCAGGGGGCAATCAGCCC.

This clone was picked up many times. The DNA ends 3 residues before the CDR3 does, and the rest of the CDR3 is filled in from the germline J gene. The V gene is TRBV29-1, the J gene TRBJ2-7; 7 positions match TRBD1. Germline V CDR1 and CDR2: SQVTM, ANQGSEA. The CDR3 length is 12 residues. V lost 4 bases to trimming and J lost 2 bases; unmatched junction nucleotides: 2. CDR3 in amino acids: CSVGGGPYEQYF. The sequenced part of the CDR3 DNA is TGCAGCGTTGGAGGGGGCCCCTACGAG.

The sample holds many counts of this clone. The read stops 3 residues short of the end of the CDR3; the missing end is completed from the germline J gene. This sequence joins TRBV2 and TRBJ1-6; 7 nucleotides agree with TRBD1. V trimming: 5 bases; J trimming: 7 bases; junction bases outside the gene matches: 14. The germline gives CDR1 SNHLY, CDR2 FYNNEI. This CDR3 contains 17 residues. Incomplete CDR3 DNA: TGTGCCAGCAGTTTGGACAGGATCGATCATGTCAATTCACCC. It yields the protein CASSLDRIDHVNSP. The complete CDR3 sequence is CASSLDRIDHVNSPLHF.

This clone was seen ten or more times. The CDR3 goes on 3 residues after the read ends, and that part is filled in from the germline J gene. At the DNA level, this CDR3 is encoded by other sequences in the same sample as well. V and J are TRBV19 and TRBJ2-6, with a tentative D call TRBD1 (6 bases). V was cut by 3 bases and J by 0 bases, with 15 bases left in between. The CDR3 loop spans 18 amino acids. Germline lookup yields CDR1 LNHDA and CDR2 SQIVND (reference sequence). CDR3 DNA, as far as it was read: TGTGCCAGTAGTATTTCTGGGACATATACCTCTGGGGCCAACGTC. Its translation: CASSISGTYTSGANV. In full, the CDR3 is CASSISGTYTSGANVLTF.

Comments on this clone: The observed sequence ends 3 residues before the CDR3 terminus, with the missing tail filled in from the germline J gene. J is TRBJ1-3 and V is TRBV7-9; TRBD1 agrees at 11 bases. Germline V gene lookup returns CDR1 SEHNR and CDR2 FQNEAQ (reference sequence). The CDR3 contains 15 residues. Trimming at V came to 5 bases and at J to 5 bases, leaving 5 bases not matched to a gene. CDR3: CASSPGQGARNTIYF. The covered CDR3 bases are TGTGCCAGCAGCCCTGGACAGGGGGCTCGAAACACC.

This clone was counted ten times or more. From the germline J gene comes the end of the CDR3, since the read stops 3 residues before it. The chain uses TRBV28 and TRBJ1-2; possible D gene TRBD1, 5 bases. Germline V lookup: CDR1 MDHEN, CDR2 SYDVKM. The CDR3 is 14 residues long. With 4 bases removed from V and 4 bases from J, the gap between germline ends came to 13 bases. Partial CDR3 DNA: TGTGCCAGCAGTTCAGGGAGTTGGGGCTATGGC. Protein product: CASSSGSWGYG. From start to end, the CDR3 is CASSSGSWGYGYTF.

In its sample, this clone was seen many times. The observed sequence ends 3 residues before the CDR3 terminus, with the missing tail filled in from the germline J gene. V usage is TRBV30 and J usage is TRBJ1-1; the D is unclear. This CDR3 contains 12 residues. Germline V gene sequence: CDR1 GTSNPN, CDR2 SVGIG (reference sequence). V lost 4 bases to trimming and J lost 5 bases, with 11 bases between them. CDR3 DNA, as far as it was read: TGTGCCTGGACCGCATTCAGGACTGAA. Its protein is CAWTAFRTE. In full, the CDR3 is CAWTAFRTEAFF.

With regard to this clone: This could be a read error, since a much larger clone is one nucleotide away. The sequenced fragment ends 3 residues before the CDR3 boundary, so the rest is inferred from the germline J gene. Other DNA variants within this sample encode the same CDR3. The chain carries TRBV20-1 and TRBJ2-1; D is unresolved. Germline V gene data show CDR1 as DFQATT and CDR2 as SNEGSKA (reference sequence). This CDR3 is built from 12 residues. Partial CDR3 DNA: TGCAGTGCGAGAGTTAGCTACAATGAG. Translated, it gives CSARVSYNE. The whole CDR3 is CSARVSYNEQFF.

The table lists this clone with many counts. The sequenced part of the CDR3 DNA is TGTGCCAGCAGCTTGCTGCGACGGACTAGAGGGCAGCCC. Translation: CASSLLRRTRGQP. The full CDR3 is CASSLLRRTRGQPQHF. The rearrangement joins TRBV7-8 to TRBJ1-5; D remains unclear. The CDR3 end falls 3 residues outside the read, so it is completed with the germline J gene. The CDR3 has 16 residues. In germline, CDR1 is SGHVS, CDR2 FQNEAQ. V was trimmed by 3 bases and J by 7 bases, leaving 19 bases between them.

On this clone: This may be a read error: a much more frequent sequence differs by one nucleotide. CDR3 DNA, as far as it was read: TGCAGCGTCGCAAACAAGGGACAGGGCCACGAG. It encodes CSVANKGQGHE. The full-length CDR3 reads as CSVANKGQGHEQYF. The V gene is TRBV29-1, the J gene TRBJ2-7, with 9 bases matching TRBD1. The read comes to an end 3 residues before the CDR3 does, leaving the germline J gene to fill in the end. Germline V gene data show CDR1 as SQVTM and CDR2 as ANQGSEA. The CDR3 loop spans 14 amino acids. V dropped 6 bases and J dropped 5; count of bases not matched to a gene: 11.

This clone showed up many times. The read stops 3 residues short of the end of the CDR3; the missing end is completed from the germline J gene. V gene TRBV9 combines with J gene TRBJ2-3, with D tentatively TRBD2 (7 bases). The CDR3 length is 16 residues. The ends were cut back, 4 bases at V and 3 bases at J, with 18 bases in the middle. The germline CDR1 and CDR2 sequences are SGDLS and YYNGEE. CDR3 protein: CASSPGGGGTTDTQYF. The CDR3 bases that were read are TGTGCCAGCAGCCCGGGGGGTGGCGGGACAACAGATACG. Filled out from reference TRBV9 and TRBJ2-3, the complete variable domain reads DSGVTQTPKHLITATGQRVTLRCSPRSGDLSVYWYQQSLDQGLQFLIQYYNGEERAKGNILERFSAQQFPDLHSELNLSSLELGDSALYFCASSPGGGGTTDTQYFGPGTRLTVL.

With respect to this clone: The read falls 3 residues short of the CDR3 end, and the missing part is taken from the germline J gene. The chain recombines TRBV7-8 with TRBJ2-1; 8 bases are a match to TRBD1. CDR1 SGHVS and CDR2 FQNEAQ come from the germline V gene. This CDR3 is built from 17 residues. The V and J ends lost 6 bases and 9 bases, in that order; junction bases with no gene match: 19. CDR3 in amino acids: CASSSNSGTGLLGEQFF. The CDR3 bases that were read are TGTGCCAGCAGTTCCAACTCCGGGACAGGTCTACTAGGTGAG.

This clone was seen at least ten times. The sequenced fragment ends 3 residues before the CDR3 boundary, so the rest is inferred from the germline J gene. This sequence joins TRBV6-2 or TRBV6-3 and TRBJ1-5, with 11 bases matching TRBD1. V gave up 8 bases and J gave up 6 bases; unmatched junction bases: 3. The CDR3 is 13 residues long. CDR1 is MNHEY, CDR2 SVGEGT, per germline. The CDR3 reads CASSGQGGQPQHF. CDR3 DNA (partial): TGTGCCAGCTCGGGACAGGGGGGTCAGCCC.